The clone carrying this T cell receptor (beta chain) was detected only once. The antigen remains unidentified. There are 13 residues in the CDR3. Germline V lookup: CDR1 MDHEN, CDR2 SYDVKM. Trimming stripped 6 bases from V and 8 bases from J, with 16 bases between. The PCR employed 60 Vbeta primers together with 13 Jbeta primers. In the authors' methods: Later, 75 million to 100 million unique TCR beta chains were counted in an analysis, and approximately 10 million of them were shared. Some clones are missing from TCRdb's copy, which holds only in-frame ones; the method was immunoSEQ multiplex PCR. V, J and clone size were drawn from that table, and D and trimming were deduced from the DNA. The sample has 85,000 to 100,000 clones, 85% to 90% seen once. This sample was taken from a study of cytomegalovirus exposure and HLA in healthy donors. Study outcomes and limitations: In a later analysis, a missense DCLRE1C variant was linked to TCR beta V- and J-gene trimming. Later analysis identified about 17,000 TCR beta sequences associated with HLA alleles, using a false discovery rate threshold of 0.05.

V usage is TRBV28 and J usage is TRBJ1-2; D is uncertain. Sequenced sample: PBMCs. The TCR sequence derives from a man aged 18 to 35 in good health and CMV-seronegative. CDR3 DNA: TGTGCCAGCAGCCTCACTCCCACCTGGGGCTACACCTTC. Its translation is CASSLTPTWGYTF.